These 2 T cell receptor beta chains were all obtained from the same sample, sequenced in a study of radiation and T cells in renal cell carcinoma. Profiled with immunoSEQ multiplex PCR; TCRdb holds only in-frame clones, not every one. The sample has some 7,900 clones; around three fifths are singletons. Stated treatment: treatment-naive control, cytoreductive nephrectomy. Sequenced material: tumor tissue, taken from a patient whose treatment was nephrectomy without radiotherapy. These receptors came from a woman between 65 and 79 years old with renal cell carcinoma.

The chain is built from TRBV20-1 and TRBJ2-5; D is ambiguous. This CDR3 is built from 11 residues. Germline V gene data show CDR1 as DFQATT and CDR2 as SNEGSKA (reference sequence). With 4 bases removed from V and 2 bases from J, the gap between germline ends came to 5 bases. CDR3 amino acids: CSAMGQETQYF. In DNA form, the CDR3 reads TGCAGTGCTATGGGACAAGAGACCCAGTACTTC.

The chain couples TRBV9 to TRBJ1-1, with TRBD1 matching 7 bases. The CDR3 length is 15 residues. V lost 4 bases, J lost 0 bases, and 6 bases stayed unmatched. In germline, CDR1 is SGDLS, CDR2 YYNGEE. DNA of the CDR3: TGTGCCAGCAGCAAGCAGGGGGAGTTGAACACTGAAGCTTTCTTT. Translation gives CASSKQGELNTEAFF.